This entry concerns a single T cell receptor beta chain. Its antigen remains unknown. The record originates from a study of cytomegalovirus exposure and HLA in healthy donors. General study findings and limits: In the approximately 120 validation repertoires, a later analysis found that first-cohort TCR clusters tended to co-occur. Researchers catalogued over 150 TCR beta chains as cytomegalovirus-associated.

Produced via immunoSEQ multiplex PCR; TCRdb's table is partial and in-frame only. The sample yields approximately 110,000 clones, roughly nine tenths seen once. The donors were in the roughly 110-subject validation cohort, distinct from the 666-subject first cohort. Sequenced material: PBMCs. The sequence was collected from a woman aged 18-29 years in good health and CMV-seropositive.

CDR3 DNA sequence: TGCAGCGTCGTACCGGACATTGGCGGGGAGCTGTTTTTT. Its translation is CSVVPDIGGELFF. This chain joins TRBV29-1 and TRBJ2-2; weak D call: TRBD1 (5 bases). CDR3 length: 13 residues. The V gene's germline CDR1 is SQVTM and CDR2 ANQGSEA. V was clipped by 6 bases and J by 7 bases, with 15 bases between them.